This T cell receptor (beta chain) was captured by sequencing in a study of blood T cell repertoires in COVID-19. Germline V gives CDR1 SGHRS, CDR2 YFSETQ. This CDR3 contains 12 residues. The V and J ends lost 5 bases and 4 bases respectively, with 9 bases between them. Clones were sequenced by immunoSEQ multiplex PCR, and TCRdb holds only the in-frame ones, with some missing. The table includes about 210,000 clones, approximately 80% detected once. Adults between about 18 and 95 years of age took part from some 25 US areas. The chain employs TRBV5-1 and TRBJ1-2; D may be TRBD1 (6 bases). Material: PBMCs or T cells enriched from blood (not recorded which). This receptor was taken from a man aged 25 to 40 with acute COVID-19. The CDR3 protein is CASRGGFYGYTF. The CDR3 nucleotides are TGCGCCAGCAGAGGGGGTTTCTATGGCTACACCTTC.